These 27 T cell receptor beta chains originate from one sample sequenced in a study of T cell responses to AZD1222 COVID-19 vaccine. Profiling relied on immunoSEQ multiplex PCR, and the TCRdb table lists in-frame clones only, not all of them. This sample has some 110,000 clones, with 70% to 90% found just once. The starting material was peripheral blood, obtained 28 days after the second AZD1222 dose. Receptors were obtained from an adult who received the AZD1222 COVID-19 vaccine.

The chain is built from TRBV9 and TRBJ1-3; D perhaps matches TRBD1 (6 bases). The CDR3 spans 15 residues. The V end was cut by 4 bases, the J end by 2 bases, with 13 bases between. In germline, CDR1 is SGDLS, CDR2 YYNGEE. The CDR3 sequence is CASSREGGAGNTIYF. In DNA, the CDR3 is TGTGCCAGCAGCCGGGAGGGGGGGGCTGGAAACACCATATATTTT.

The J gene is TRBJ2-2, the V gene TRBV4-2; 9 nucleotides match TRBD2. V shed 2 bases and J 7 bases; nucleotides not matched to a gene: 14. Looked up from germline, CDR1 is LGHNA and CDR2 is YNFKEQ. This CDR3 comprises 18 residues. CDR3 sequence reads: CASSQRSQRGVGGGELFF. CDR3 coding DNA: TGTGCCAGCAGCCAACGCTCACAGCGGGGGGTTGGGGGCGGGGAGCTGTTTTTT.

The chain uses TRBV6-2 or TRBV6-3 and TRBJ1-5; D is perhaps TRBD1 (6 bases). CDR3 length: 15 residues. Germline assignment: CDR1 MNHEY and CDR2 SVGEGT. With 2 bases removed from V and 5 bases from J, the gap between germline ends came to 13 bases. The CDR3 region has the DNA TGTGCCAGCAGTTACGGTCAGGGGACCTATCAGCCCCAGCATTTT. This codes for CASSYGQGTYQPQHF.

The chain uses TRBV4-1 and TRBJ2-2, with 7 bases fitting TRBD1. The CDR3 totals 14 residues. Per the germline V gene, CDR1 is MGHRA and CDR2 is YSYEKL. Trimming removed 2 bases from V and 6 bases from J; junction bases left unmatched: 3. In DNA, the CDR3 is TGCGCCAGCAGCCAAACAGGGGTAGCCGGGGAGCTGTTTTTT. Translation gives CASSQTGVAGELFF.

This clone was picked up a small number of times. J is TRBJ1-6 and V is TRBV5-1; 9 nucleotides line up with TRBD1. This CDR3 spans 14 amino acids. Unmatched junction bases numbered 0, after V lost 0 bases and J lost 8 bases. Germline CDR1 and CDR2: SGHRS and YFSETQ. In nucleotides, the CDR3 is TGCGCCAGCAGCTTGGACAGGGGGCATTCACCCCTCCACTTT. Its translation is CASSLDRGHSPLHF.

The gene calls are TRBV11-3 and TRBJ1-2; D gene ambiguous. The germline CDR1 and CDR2 sequences are SGHNT and YENEEA. The V and J ends lost 4 bases and 8 bases respectively, with 14 bases between them. This CDR3 spans 13 amino acids. CDR3 DNA sequence: TGTGCCAGCAGCTCACACTTGGGCCAGGGCTACACCTTC. This gives the protein CASSSHLGQGYTF. Supplemented by reference TRBV11-3 and TRBJ1-2, the full variable domain reads EAGVVQSPRYKIIEKKQPVAFWCNPISGHNTLYWYLQNLGQGPELLIRYENEEAVDDSQLPKDRFSAERLKGVDSTLKIQPAELGDSAVYLCASSSHLGQGYTFGSGTRLTVV.

This clone was detected once. The rearrangement uses TRBV9 and TRBJ2-5, with 10 bases aligning to TRBD2. The CDR3 is made up of 15 amino acids. Germline CDR1 reads SGDLS; CDR2 reads YYNGEE. The V gene end was trimmed by 3 bases and the J gene end by 5 bases; junction bases not matched to a gene: 7. Written as DNA, the CDR3 is TGTGCCAGCAGCGAGGCTAGCGGGAGTTCGGAGACCCAGTACTTC. Its translation is CASSEASGSSETQYF.

V usage is TRBV24-1 and J usage is TRBJ1-5; D not certain. The germline V gene encodes CDR1 KGHDR and CDR2 SFDVKD. The CDR3 extends over 12 amino acids. The V end lost 9 bases, the J end lost 4 bases, and 9 bases lay between the germline ends. The CDR3 nucleotides are TGTGCCACCGCGGGATTTAATCAGCCCCAGCATTTT. Translated, it gives CATAGFNQPQHF.

The chain is built from TRBV5-4 and TRBJ2-7; D call uncertain. CDR1 is SGHNT and CDR2 is YYREEE in the germline V gene (reference sequence). The CDR3 runs 14 residues. Trimming removed 0 bases from V and 2 bases from J, with 9 bases in between. CDR3 in amino acids: CASSLGREPYEQYF. The CDR3, as DNA: TGTGCCAGCAGCTTGGGAAGGGAACCCTACGAGCAGTACTTC.

V is TRBV4-2 and J is TRBJ1-1; possible D gene TRBD1, 6 bases. Trimming left V 1 base short and J 8 bases short, with 8 bases between. Per the germline V gene, CDR1 is LGHNA and CDR2 is YNFKEQ. CDR3 length equals 12 residues. This CDR3 is CASSQGRGEAFF. The CDR3 DNA is TGTGCCAGCAGCCAAGGGAGGGGGGAAGCTTTCTTT.

The gene calls are TRBV28 and TRBJ1-1; 7 bases are shared with TRBD1. Germline V gene sequence: CDR1 MDHEN, CDR2 SYDVKM. Trimming took 5 bases from V and 6 from J; bases not matched to a gene: 12. This CDR3 is built from 15 residues. CDR3 protein: CASSLRTGGSAEAFF. The CDR3, as DNA: TGTGCCAGCAGTCTACGGACAGGCGGGTCCGCTGAAGCTTTCTTT. The whole variable domain, remainder taken from reference TRBV28 and TRBJ1-1, is DVKVTQSSRYLVKRTGEKVFLECVQDMDHENMFWYRQDPGLGLRLIYFSYDVKMKEKGDIPEGYSVSREKKERFSLILESASTNQTSMYLCASSLRTGGSAEAFFGQGTRLTVV.

This clone counts as medium-sized (0.01 to 0.1%). This CDR3 is also generated by other DNA sequences in the sample. The chain uses TRBV12-3 or TRBV12-4 and TRBJ1-2, with D possibly TRBD1 on 6 matching bases. The V end lost 3 bases, the J end lost 4 bases, and 6 bases lay between the germline ends. This CDR3 is built from 12 residues. The CDR3 spells CASSLGAYGYTF. The CDR3 DNA is TGTGCCAGCAGTTTGGGGGCCTATGGCTACACCTTC.

V usage is TRBV19 and J usage is TRBJ1-4; D remains ambiguous. This CDR3 is 15 amino acids long. Trimming pared 4 bases from V and 7 bases from J, leaving 16 bases between. The germline gives CDR1 LNHDA, CDR2 SQIVND (reference sequence). The CDR3 sequence: CASSSRLKDSEKLFF. In DNA form, the CDR3 reads TGTGCCAGTAGTAGCCGTCTGAAGGATAGTGAAAAACTGTTTTTT.

This sequence joins TRBV7-2 and TRBJ1-2; D is ambiguous. The CDR3 length is 16 residues. Germline V lookup: CDR1 SGHTA, CDR2 FQGNSA. Trimming left V 1 base short and J 0 bases short, with 12 bases between. Here the CDR3 reads CASSLEGRRANYGYTF. DNA of the CDR3: TGTGCCAGCAGCTTAGAAGGACGGAGAGCTAACTATGGCTACACCTTC.

This clone was counted a single time. The CDR3 region has the DNA TGTGCCAGCAGCTTGGGCAGGGCGAATGAGCAGTTCTTC. Translation gives CASSLGRANEQFF. The V and J genes are TRBV5-6 and TRBJ2-1; D may be TRBD1 (5 bases). Germline V gives CDR1 SGHDT, CDR2 YYEEEE. Deletions cut 0 bases from V and 7 bases from J, with 8 bases between. The CDR3 is 13 amino acids.

J is TRBJ1-5 and V is TRBV29-1; the D is unclear. Germline V lookup: CDR1 SQVTM, CDR2 ANQGSEA. V lost 5 bases and J lost 4, with 12 bases in between. The CDR3 is made up of 13 amino acids. CDR3 nucleotide sequence: TGCAGCGTTCTAGTAGGGTTTAATCAGCCCCAGCATTTT. It translates to CSVLVGFNQPQHF.

The J gene is TRBJ2-3, the V gene TRBV4-3; D tentatively reads TRBD1 or TRBD2 (5 bases each). V was cut by 0 bases and J by 6 bases, with 13 bases left in between. The CDR3 length is 15 residues. CDR1 is LGHNA and CDR2 is YSLEER in the germline V gene. Written as DNA, the CDR3 is TGCGCCAGCAGCCAAGATCAGGGACCTTCGGATACGCAGTATTTT. Translating gives CASSQDQGPSDTQYF.

This rearrangement joins TRBV6-6 to TRBJ2-3, with 9 bases identical to TRBD2. V shed 6 bases and J 2 bases; nucleotides not matched to a gene: 9. Germline-derived CDR1 and CDR2 are MNHNY and SVGAGI (reference sequence). This CDR3 is 16 amino acids long. As DNA, the CDR3 is TGTGCCAGCAGCCAACCGGGACTAGCCCCCACAGATACGCAGTATTTT. It codes for CASSQPGLAPTDTQYF.

The chain has TRBV7-5 and TRBJ1-6. TRBV7-5 is recorded as a pseudogene. The CDR3 runs 15 residues. The CDR3 protein is CARRSGSSYNSPLHF. The CDR3 DNA reads TGTGCCAGAAGGTCCGGTAGCTCCTATAATTCACCCCTCCACTTT.

This rearrangement joins TRBV7-2 to TRBJ2-1, with D maybe TRBD2 (5 bases). This CDR3 has 17 residues. Trimming removed 0 bases from V and 6 bases from J, with 18 bases in between. In germline, CDR1 is SGHTA, CDR2 FQGNSA. The CDR3 sequence: CASSLARLERASNEQFF. The CDR3 DNA reads as TGTGCCAGCAGCTTAGCGCGTTTGGAGAGGGCCTCCAATGAGCAGTTCTTC.

The chain joins TRBV5-1 to TRBJ2-3, with unresolved D. Germline V CDR1 and CDR2: SGHRS, YFSETQ. The CDR3 length is 15 residues. Trimming removed 0 bases at V and 0 bases at J, with 8 bases between. CDR3 loop: CASSLAIGSTDTQYF. CDR3 bases: TGCGCCAGCAGCTTGGCAATCGGAAGCACAGATACGCAGTATTTT.

This chain uses TRBV4-2 with TRBJ2-2, with D maybe TRBD2 (6 bases). The CDR3 has 17 amino acids. Trimming took 0 bases from V and 4 from J, leaving 15 bases between them. CDR1 LGHNA and CDR2 YNFKEQ come from the germline V gene. CDR3 protein: CASSQESGSPGTGELFF. DNA of the CDR3: TGTGCCAGCAGCCAAGAATCCGGGAGCCCCGGCACCGGGGAGCTGTTTTTT.

This clone has just a few counts. V usage is TRBV6-1 and J usage is TRBJ2-7; the match to TRBD2 covers 12 bases. The CDR3 extends over 15 amino acids. The V gene end was trimmed by 2 bases and the J gene end by 2 bases; junction bases not matched to a gene: 1. From germline, CDR1 is MNHNS and CDR2 SASEGT. DNA of the CDR3: TGTGCCAGCAGTGAAAGACTAGCGGGGGCCTACGAGCAGTACTTC. It codes for CASSERLAGAYEQYF.

The genes are TRBV28 and TRBJ2-4; TRBD2 aligns across 14 bases. Germline loops: CDR1 MDHEN, CDR2 SYDVKM. CDR3 length: 17 amino acids. Germline trimming cut 3 bases from V and 9 bases from J; bases unmatched to any gene: 10. The CDR3, as DNA: TGTGCCAGCAGTTTTGGCCGACTAGCGGGAGGGCCGGGCATTCAGTACTTC. This encodes CASSFGRLAGGPGIQYF. The full variable domain, completed using reference TRBV28 and TRBJ2-4, is DVKVTQSSRYLVKRTGEKVFLECVQDMDHENMFWYRQDPGLGLRLIYFSYDVKMKEKGDIPEGYSVSREKKERFSLILESASTNQTSMYLCASSFGRLAGGPGIQYFGAGTRLSVL.

The rearrangement joins TRBV19 to TRBJ1-1; no clear D gene. CDR3 length equals 15 residues. Trimming shortened V by 5 bases and J by 1 base, and 14 bases separated the two germline ends. CDR1 is LNHDA and CDR2 is SQIVND in the germline V gene (reference sequence). CDR3: CASSAFGGPNTEAFF. In DNA, the CDR3 is TGTGCCAGTAGTGCTTTCGGAGGACCGAACACTGAAGCTTTCTTT.

The chain links TRBV4-2 to TRBJ1-1, with D possibly TRBD1 on 6 matching bases. The CDR3 loop spans 14 amino acids. CDR1 is LGHNA and CDR2 is YNFKEQ in the germline V gene. Trimming took off 4 bases at V and 2 bases at J, with 11 bases between the two ends. CDR3 sequence: CASSPEQGNTEAFF. The CDR3 nucleotides are TGTGCCAGCAGCCCCGAACAGGGTAACACTGAAGCTTTCTTT.

The rearrangement uses TRBV21-1 and TRBJ2-7; TRBD2, the table's D call, was not compared with the DNA. TRBV21-1 is deemed a pseudogene. This CDR3 is built from 16 residues. The CDR3 region has the DNA TGTGCCAGCAGCAAATTCGGGGTACCAAGTCTTGGCGAGCAGTACTTC. It translates to CASSKFGVPSLGEQYF.